This entry lists 14 T cell receptor beta chains sequenced from one sample in a study of response to subunit inactivated influenza vaccine. Via MiXCR, TCRdb re-called the RT-PCR reads, giving one row per CDR3 protein. The sample contains hundreds of thousands of distinct CDR3 sequences, roughly 15% of which appear only once. Here the sequenced sample was PBMCs from blood, taken approximately 15 days before vaccination. All receptors come from a man aged 50 to 60 who received an inactivated influenza vaccine.

The CDR3, as DNA: TGCAGTGCTAGAGATCCTAGGGCGGGGGACGAGCAGTACTTC. Its protein is CSARDPRAGDEQYF. The rearrangement links TRBV20-1 to TRBJ2-7; 7 bases are a match to TRBD2. Germline CDR1 reads DFQATT; CDR2 reads SNEGSKA (reference sequence). The CDR3 is made up of 14 amino acids. Losses at the gene ends were 0 bases for V and 5 bases for J; bases not matched to a gene: 7.

In DNA, the CDR3 is TGTGCCAGCAGTTTATTCAATTCGCTCAATCAGCCCCAGCATTTT. Its translation is CASSLFNSLNQPQHF. The chain has TRBV28 and TRBJ1-5; no clear D. The CDR3 consists of 15 residues. V lost 1 base and J lost 3, with 10 bases in between. Germline V gene lookup returns CDR1 MDHEN and CDR2 SYDVKM.

This clonotype was picked up many times. The rearrangement links TRBV7-8 to TRBJ2-3, with D possibly matching TRBD2 (7 bases). V lost 5 bases and J lost 2, with 11 bases in between. Germline V gene data show CDR1 as SGHVS and CDR2 as FQNEAQ. The length of the CDR3 is 14 residues. The CDR3: CASSPGGFTDTQYF. As DNA, the CDR3 is TGTGCCAGCAGCCCGGGGGGCTTCACAGATACGCAGTATTTT.

In this sample, this clonotype turned up a few times. The CDR3 sequence: CASSLGGGRWNEQFF. Here the CDR3 DNA reads TGTGCCAGCAGTTTAGGGGGGGGACGATGGAATGAGCAGTTCTTC. The chain joins TRBV12-3 or TRBV12-4 to TRBJ2-1; 7 bases are shared with TRBD2. J lost 7 bases, V lost 1 base, and 7 bases had no gene match. This CDR3 spans 15 amino acids.

This clonotype has a handful of counts. V and J are TRBV20-1 and TRBJ2-1, with 10 bases that match TRBD2. The germline V gene has CDR1 DFQATT and CDR2 SNEGSKA (reference sequence). The V and J ends lost 5 bases and 9 bases, in that order; junction bases with no gene match: 13. The CDR3 has 15 residues. In nucleotides, the CDR3 is TGCAGTGCTCCTATCCTAGCGGGAGCAGTAAGTGAGCAGTTCTTC. It is translated as CSAPILAGAVSEQFF.

V gene TRBV25-1 combines with J gene TRBJ2-7; D is unclear. The CDR3 runs 15 residues. Germline lookup yields CDR1 MGHDK and CDR2 SYGVNS. The ends were cut back, 6 bases at V and 5 bases at J, with 20 bases in the middle. In nucleotides, the CDR3 is TGTGCCAGCAGCCCAGAAGGTAACTCATTACACGAGCAGTACTTC. Residues: CASSPEGNSLHEQYF.

V and J are TRBV5-1 and TRBJ2-1; 16 nucleotides line up with TRBD2. Germline CDR1 is SGHRS and CDR2 is YFSETQ. The CDR3 sequence is 16 residues long. J lost 9 bases, V lost 0 bases, and 3 bases had no gene match. For the CDR3, the DNA is TGCGCCAGCAGCTTGGCCGGGACTAGCGGGAGGGTTGAGCAGTTCTTC. Amino acids: CASSLAGTSGRVEQFF.

This clonotype was seen only a few times. The J gene is TRBJ2-7, the V gene TRBV20-1; D is unresolved. CDR3 length: 13 amino acids. Germline CDR1 and CDR2: DFQATT and SNEGSKA (reference sequence). V was trimmed by 5 bases and J by 6 bases, leaving 17 bases between them. CDR3 sequence reads: CSAYLRPGGEQYF. The CDR3 DNA follows: TGCAGTGCTTATTTACGGCCAGGCGGCGAGCAGTACTTC.

The chain is built from TRBV3-1 and TRBJ1-1; 7 nucleotides line up with TRBD1. Unmatched junction bases numbered 8, after V lost 4 bases and J lost 0 bases. The CDR3 length is 16 residues. Germline V gene lookup returns CDR1 LGHDT and CDR2 YNNKEL (reference sequence). Here the CDR3 DNA reads TGTGCCAGCAGCCCAAGGGCCGGGACAGTGAACACTGAAGCTTTCTTT. This gives the protein CASSPRAGTVNTEAFF.

This clonotype was found a few times. The chain is built from TRBV20-1 and TRBJ2-3; D assignment may be TRBD1 or TRBD2 (8 bases each). Germline V CDR1 and CDR2: DFQATT, SNEGSKA (reference sequence). V shed 3 bases and J shed 3 bases, with 13 bases lying between them. This CDR3 region has 14 residues. The CDR3 sequence is CSASSGTGTDTQYF. CDR3 coding DNA: TGCAGTGCTAGTAGCGGGACAGGTACAGATACGCAGTATTTT.

V usage is TRBV11-2 and J usage is TRBJ2-3; unclear D gene. Between the trimmed V and J ends, which lost 3 bases and 0 bases, there was a span of 25 bases. The CDR3 runs to 20 residues. CDR1 and CDR2 (germline): SGHAT, FQNNGV. The CDR3 loop is CASSFTMLSSSKTSTDTQYF. As DNA, the CDR3 is TGTGCCAGCAGCTTTACTATGTTGTCTAGTTCAAAAACTAGCACAGATACGCAGTATTTT.

The chain links TRBV11-2 to TRBJ2-1; 11 positions match TRBD2. Germline trimming cut 5 bases from V and 8 bases from J; bases unmatched to any gene: 11. The CDR3 consists of 16 residues. Germline CDR1 SGHAT, CDR2 FQNNGV. The CDR3 loop reads CASSPIAGGLLDEQFF. The CDR3 DNA reads TGTGCCAGCAGCCCCATAGCGGGAGGGCTATTGGATGAGCAGTTCTTC.

This chain uses TRBV28 with TRBJ2-7; D unclear. This CDR3 is built from 15 residues. Deletions cut 6 bases from V and 0 bases from J, with 15 bases between. CDR1 and CDR2 from the germline V gene are MDHEN and SYDVKM. The CDR3 loop is CASSIITTSSYEQYF. The DNA of the CDR3 is TGTGCCAGCAGCATTATTACTACTTCCTCCTACGAGCAGTACTTC.

This clonotype came up many times. This chain links TRBV7-9 with TRBJ1-1; TRBD1 matches at 8 bases. This CDR3 is built from 14 residues. CDR1 and CDR2 from the germline V gene are SEHNR and FQNEAQ (reference sequence). The J segment lost 5 bases and the V segment lost 1 base, leaving 3 bases of the junction unmatched. Here the CDR3 reads CASSLGQGRTEAFF. In DNA form, the CDR3 reads TGTGCCAGCAGCTTAGGACAGGGGAGAACTGAAGCTTTCTTT.